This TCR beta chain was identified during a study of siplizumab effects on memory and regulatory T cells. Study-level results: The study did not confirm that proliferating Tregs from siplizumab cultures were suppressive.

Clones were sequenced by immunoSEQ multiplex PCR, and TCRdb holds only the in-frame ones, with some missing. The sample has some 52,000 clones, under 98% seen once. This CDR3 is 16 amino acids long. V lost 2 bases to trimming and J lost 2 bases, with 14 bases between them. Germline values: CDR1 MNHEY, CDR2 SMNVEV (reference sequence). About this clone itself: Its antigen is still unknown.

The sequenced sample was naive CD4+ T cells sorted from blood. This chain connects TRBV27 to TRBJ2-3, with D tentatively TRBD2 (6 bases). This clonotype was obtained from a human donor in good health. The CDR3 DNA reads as TGTGCCAGCAGTTTAGGAAGACTAGACAACACAGATACGCAGTATTTT. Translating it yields CASSLGRLDNTDTQYF.